Following are 29 T cell receptor beta chains from one sample sequenced in a study of T cells in Graves' hyperthyroidism and ophthalmopathy. The source material, RNA transcripts, was used to amplify TCR beta CDR3 regions. RT-PCR in the first round (using the HTBI primer set) targeted the TCR CDR3. TCRdb reprocessed the multiplex PCR reads via MiXCR and lists one record per CDR3 protein. The sample shows 450,000 to 600,000 distinct CDR3 sequences, 15% to 20% of them seen only once. Sequenced input: blood. The source of these receptors is a middle-aged man with Graves' ophthalmopathy.

This chain links TRBV6-4 with TRBJ2-7; either TRBD1 or TRBD2 may fit D (5 bases each). V was clipped by 5 bases and J by 5 bases, with 19 bases between them. This CDR3 is 15 amino acids long. Germline V gene data show CDR1 as MRHNA and CDR2 as SNTAGT. The CDR3: CASSYAGAKSHEQYF. CDR3 in DNA: TGTGCCAGCAGTTACGCCGGGGCCAAGTCCCACGAGCAGTACTTC.

This clonotype has a handful of counts. DNA of the CDR3: TGCGCCAGCAAAGGGGCGGGCTTCCAAGAGACCCAGTACTTC. This codes for CASKGAGFQETQYF. The chain recombines TRBV5-1 with TRBJ2-5; D possibly uses TRBD1 or TRBD2 (5 bases each). The CDR3 has 14 amino acids. With 6 bases removed from V and 1 base from J, the gap between germline ends came to 13 bases. Germline V gene data show CDR1 as SGHRS and CDR2 as YFSETQ.

At least ten counts were recorded for this clonotype. The V and J genes are TRBV7-3 and TRBJ2-5; possibly TRBD2 for D (6 bases). Trimming left V 5 bases short and J 4 bases short, with 11 bases between. The germline CDR1 and CDR2 sequences are SGHTA and FQGTGA. This CDR3 comprises 13 residues. CDR3 nucleotide sequence: TGTGCCAGCAGCCCGGGGGTCGGAGAGACCCAGTACTTC. Translation gives CASSPGVGETQYF.

This clonotype occurred many times. The chain couples TRBV12-3 or TRBV12-4 to TRBJ2-7; D might be TRBD2 (6 bases). V lost 2 bases to trimming and J lost 4 bases, with 12 bases between them. The CDR3 runs to 14 residues. Here the CDR3 reads CASSLSGRSYEQYF. In DNA, the CDR3 is TGTGCCAGCAGTTTAAGTGGGAGGTCGTACGAGCAGTACTTC.

The table lists this clonotype with a few counts. The V gene is TRBV2, the J gene TRBJ2-1; weak D call: TRBD2 (6 bases). Trimming cost V 0 bases and J 2 bases, with 17 bases left between them. This CDR3 contains 18 residues. The V gene's germline CDR1 is SNHLY and CDR2 FYNNEI. The CDR3 sequence is CASSEARPTGEPYNEQFF. Here the CDR3 DNA reads TGTGCCAGCAGTGAAGCTAGGCCGACGGGGGAACCCTACAATGAGCAGTTCTTC.

The rearrangement joins TRBV28 to TRBJ1-1, with D possibly matching TRBD1 (5 bases). V lost 3 bases and J lost 5, with 13 bases in between. The V gene's germline CDR1 is MDHEN and CDR2 SYDVKM. This CDR3 contains 14 residues. Here the CDR3 DNA reads TGTGCCAGCAGTTTCTTGGGGGGAGGGACTGAAGCTTTCTTT. This encodes CASSFLGGGTEAFF.

In this sample, this clonotype turned up once. The chain couples TRBV12-3 or TRBV12-4 to TRBJ2-7; D is unclear. V lost 3 bases and J lost 2, with 8 bases in between. The length of the CDR3 is 13 residues. CDR3 nucleotides: TGTGCCAGCAGTTTTGGCACACCCTACGAGCAGTACTTC. Encoded protein: CASSFGTPYEQYF.

The chain carries TRBV24-1 and TRBJ2-7; D is ambiguous. This CDR3 is built from 12 residues. The germline gives CDR1 KGHDR, CDR2 SFDVKD. Trimming left V 9 bases short and J 2 bases short, with 10 bases between. The DNA of the CDR3 is TGTGCCACCGCGGCAGGACCCTACGAGCAGTACTTC. Its protein is CATAAGPYEQYF.

This clonotype was found many times. V is TRBV3-1 and J is TRBJ2-5; D is ambiguous. Trimming removed 0 bases from V and 2 bases from J, with 10 bases in between. This CDR3 has 15 amino acids. Germline V gene lookup returns CDR1 LGHDT and CDR2 YNNKEL (reference sequence). Here the CDR3 reads CASSQEDHPQETQYF. CDR3 DNA sequence: TGTGCCAGCAGCCAAGAGGACCACCCGCAAGAGACCCAGTACTTC.

This clonotype was detected ten times or more. The J gene is TRBJ2-5, the V gene TRBV20-1; D gene unclear. Germline V CDR1 and CDR2: DFQATT, SNEGSKA (reference sequence). Trimming pared 5 bases from V and 5 bases from J, leaving 15 bases between. The CDR3 consists of 13 residues. The CDR3 protein is CSASPSTPETQYF. DNA of the CDR3: TGCAGTGCTTCCCCGTCGACCCCCGAGACCCAGTACTTC.

The sample holds many counts of this clonotype. The genes are TRBV7-6 and TRBJ2-7; possibly TRBD2 for D (6 bases). V lost 4 bases and J lost 2, with 15 bases in between. The CDR3 runs to 15 residues. Germline CDR1 is SGHVS and CDR2 is FNYEAQ. This chain's CDR3 is CASSSRERGTYEQYF. The CDR3 DNA reads as TGTGCCAGCAGCTCTCGGGAGAGGGGCACCTACGAGCAGTACTTC. The whole variable domain, remainder taken from reference TRBV7-6 and TRBJ2-7, is GAGVSQSPRYKVTKRGQDVALRCDPISGHVSLYWYRQALGQGPEFLTYFNYEAQQDKSGLPNDRFSAERPEGSISTLTIQRTEQRDSAMYRCASSSRERGTYEQYFGPGTRLTVT.

V and J are TRBV9 and TRBJ2-3; D is perhaps TRBD2 (5 bases). Trimming took 4 bases from V and 0 from J, leaving 12 bases between them. The V gene's germline CDR1 is SGDLS and CDR2 YYNGEE. The CDR3 has 15 residues. DNA for the CDR3: TGTGCCAGCAGCTACCGAGCGGAAAGCACAGATACGCAGTATTTT. Encoded protein: CASSYRAESTDTQYF.

A single count supports this clonotype. Just one base apart from a much larger clone, this may be a read error. The J gene is TRBJ2-5, the V gene TRBV27; tentative D call: TRBD1 (6 bases). From germline, CDR1 is MNHEY and CDR2 SMNVEV (reference sequence). V was trimmed by 4 bases and J by 4 bases, leaving 22 bases between them. The CDR3 runs 17 residues. CDR3: CASSSPTGQLSRETQYF. The CDR3, as DNA: TGTGCCAGCAGTTCCCCCACAGGGCAATTATCCAGAGAGACCCAGTACTTC.

This clonotype was found many times. CDR3 amino acids: CASSLTGSGGRKTQYF. The CDR3 bases are TGTGCCAGCAGCCTGACGGGGAGCGGGGGGCGAAAGACCCAGTACTTC. V usage is TRBV3-1 and J usage is TRBJ2-5; 9 nucleotides align to TRBD2. The germline V gene encodes CDR1 LGHDT and CDR2 YNNKEL (reference sequence). Unmatched junction bases numbered 12, after V lost 4 bases and J lost 6 bases. This CDR3 comprises 16 residues.

This clonotype was recorded a few times. The chain uses TRBV19 and TRBJ1-1, with D possibly TRBD1 on 6 matching bases. Trimming took 7 bases from V and 1 from J, leaving 13 bases between them. In germline, CDR1 is LNHDA, CDR2 SQIVND (reference sequence). The CDR3 runs to 14 residues. CDR3 in DNA: TGTGCCAGTAATCTACAGGGCAAGAACACTGAAGCTTTCTTT. It codes for CASNLQGKNTEAFF.

The V call is TRBV20-1, the J call TRBJ1-2; D call uncertain. CDR1 is DFQATT and CDR2 is SNEGSKA in the germline V gene (reference sequence). The V end lost 3 bases, the J end lost 4 bases, and 12 bases lay between the germline ends. The CDR3 contains 13 residues. In nucleotides, the CDR3 is TGCAGTGCTAGGACACTTAGGAGCTATGGCTACACCTTC. Protein product: CSARTLRSYGYTF.

This clonotype was counted between two and nine times. The gene calls are TRBV6-1 and TRBJ2-1; D gene uncertain. This CDR3 has 13 residues. Germline V CDR1 and CDR2: MNHNS, SASEGT. V shed 10 bases and J shed 0 bases, with 10 bases lying between them. CDR3: CATRGNSYNEQFF. CDR3 DNA sequence: TGTGCCACCAGAGGTAACTCCTACAATGAGCAGTTCTTC.

This clonotype has only a few counts. The J gene is TRBJ1-4, the V gene TRBV30; no firm D call. This CDR3 contains 11 residues. Germline V gene data show CDR1 as GTSNPN and CDR2 as SVGIG (reference sequence). Between the trimmed V and J ends, which lost 0 bases and 8 bases, there was a span of 4 bases. DNA of the CDR3: TGTGCCTGGAGTGTACAGGAAAAACTGTTTTTT. Its translation is CAWSVQEKLFF.

This clonotype was recorded a few times. V and J are TRBV7-2 and TRBJ2-7; 12 nucleotides line up with TRBD2. This CDR3 comprises 15 residues. With 5 bases clipped from V and 3 bases from J, the junction kept 5 bases outside the gene matches. CDR1 and CDR2 from the germline V gene are SGHTA and FQGNSA. CDR3 region: CASSQATSGSYEQYF. CDR3 nucleotides: TGTGCCAGCAGCCAGGCGACTAGCGGGAGCTACGAGCAGTACTTC.

This clonotype was counted a few times. The chain is built from TRBV18 and TRBJ2-3; 8 bases fit TRBD2. J was trimmed by 5 bases and V by 1 base; bases with no gene match: 11. This CDR3 contains 17 residues. Germline assignment: CDR1 KGHSH and CDR2 LQKENI. The CDR3 DNA reads as TGTGCCAGCTCACCACGCCGGGGACTAGAAGGTGGAGATACGCAGTATTTT. Its translation: CASSPRRGLEGGDTQYF.

This rearrangement joins TRBV6-2 or TRBV6-3 to TRBJ2-3; D gene unclear. V was clipped by 0 bases and J by 2 bases, with 6 bases between them. The CDR3 has 14 amino acids. In germline, CDR1 is MNHEY, CDR2 SVGEGT. CDR3 nucleotide sequence: TGTGCCAGCAGTTACTCTGTCGCCACAGATACGCAGTATTTT. Amino acid sequence: CASSYSVATDTQYF.

The sample holds many counts of this clonotype. V gene TRBV27 combines with J gene TRBJ2-1, with D possibly matching TRBD2 (6 bases). The CDR3 has 15 amino acids. V dropped 2 bases and J dropped 4 bases, with 12 bases sitting between them. The germline CDR1 and CDR2 sequences are MNHEY and SMNVEV (reference sequence). The CDR3 sequence: CASSLGGSRYNEQFF. The CDR3 nucleotides are TGTGCCAGCAGTTTAGGGGGGAGTCGATACAATGAGCAGTTCTTC.

V and J are TRBV12-3 or TRBV12-4 and TRBJ2-7, with a tentative D call TRBD1 (6 bases). The CDR3 has 13 amino acids. Between the trimmed V and J ends, which lost 3 bases and 6 bases, there was a span of 12 bases. CDR3 coding DNA: TGTGCCAGCAGTTTCGCCAGGGGATCCGAGCAGTACTTC. It translates to CASSFARGSEQYF.

The table lists this clonotype with many counts. This may come from a read error, since a much larger clone is one base off. CDR3 amino acids: CASSYGAGYEQYF. The CDR3 DNA reads TGTGCCAGCAGTTACGGCGCGGGCTACGAGCAGTACTTC. This chain links TRBV6-6 with TRBJ2-7; D may be TRBD2 (5 bases). V lost 2 bases and J lost 3, with 8 bases in between. The CDR3 length is 13 residues. CDR1 is MNHNY and CDR2 is SVGAGI in the germline V gene (reference sequence).

The chain is built from TRBV20-1 and TRBJ2-2; TRBD2 matches 9 bases. The trim removed 4 bases at V and 4 bases at J, leaving 7 bases unmatched. Germline V CDR1 and CDR2: DFQATT, SNEGSKA (reference sequence). The CDR3 is 15 amino acids. CDR3 DNA sequence: TGCAGTGCTACCGGGACTAGCAGGGGCACCGGGGAGCTGTTTTTT. It translates to CSATGTSRGTGELFF.

This clonotype was observed a few times. The rearrangement uses TRBV28 and TRBJ1-4; no reliable D call. Germline CDR1 MDHEN, CDR2 SYDVKM. The CDR3 consists of 14 residues. With 7 bases removed from V and 4 bases from J, the gap between germline ends came to 13 bases. In nucleotides, the CDR3 is TGTGCCAGCACCGAGGGCCCCTTTAATGAAAAACTGTTTTTT. Translating gives CASTEGPFNEKLFF.

CDR3 protein: CASSQGLAGGLQETQYF. The CDR3 DNA reads TGTGCCAGCAGCCAAGGCCTAGCGGGGGGATTACAAGAGACCCAGTACTTC. The chain couples TRBV11-2 to TRBJ2-5; 11 nucleotides line up with TRBD2. CDR1 and CDR2 (germline): SGHAT, FQNNGV. The CDR3 consists of 17 residues. The V and J ends lost 5 bases and 2 bases, in that order; junction bases with no gene match: 10.

The chain links TRBV29-1 to TRBJ1-5, with D unclear. Germline CDR1 and CDR2: SQVTM and ANQGSEA. The germline V and J ends were trimmed by 6 bases and 4 bases, with 7 bases remaining between them. There are 11 residues in the CDR3. The CDR3 here is CSVGENQPQHF. The CDR3 nucleotides are TGCAGCGTGGGAGAGAATCAGCCCCAGCATTTT.

This clonotype has more than one count but fewer than ten. J is TRBJ1-1 and V is TRBV6-1; D might be TRBD1 (6 bases). The V end lost 5 bases, the J end lost 11 bases, and 12 bases lay between the germline ends. CDR1 and CDR2 (germline): MNHNS, SASEGT. The CDR3 is made up of 11 amino acids. In DNA form, the CDR3 reads TGTGCCAGCAGTATACAGGGCCGGGCTTTCTTT. This codes for CASSIQGRAFF.